This T cell receptor (beta chain) was sequenced during a study of cytomegalovirus exposure and HLA in healthy donors. In regard to this clone: Other nucleotide sequences from this sample produce the same CDR3.

Trimming took 0 bases from V and 10 from J; bases not matched to a gene: 7. The length of the CDR3 is 17 residues. Looked up from germline, CDR1 is LNHNV and CDR2 is YYDKDF (reference sequence). 13 Jbeta primers and 60 Vbeta primers were used for the PCR. Measured with immunoSEQ multiplex PCR; TCRdb has only the in-frame clones, and not every one. The sample lists 150,000 to 200,000 clones; over 60% were seen once. Sequences were obtained from PBMCs. This sequence originates from a woman between 50 and 59 years old in good health and CMV-seronegative. V is TRBV15 and J is TRBJ1-6; 12 nucleotides match TRBD1. CDR3 protein: CATSRDRGQGAWSPLHF. As DNA, the CDR3 is TGTGCCACCAGCAGAGATCGGGGACAGGGGGCATGGTCACCCCTCCACTTT.